One and the same sample provided the 26 T cell receptor beta chains below, sequenced in a study of T cell responses to AZD1222 COVID-19 vaccine. Assay: immunoSEQ multiplex PCR; the TCRdb copy retains only in-frame clones and omits some. Here the sample spans around 150,000 clones, over 85% being singletons. Specimen: peripheral blood, collected on day 0 of AZD1222 vaccination. The receptor set was obtained from an adult in good health.

DNA of the CDR3: TGTGCCATCAGTGAGTCAGGAGGGGGCACCTCTAACTATGGCTACACCTTC. It is translated as CAISESGGGTSNYGYTF. J is TRBJ1-2 and V is TRBV10-3, with 7 bases aligning to TRBD1. The germline V gene encodes CDR1 ENHRY and CDR2 SYGVKD. The ends lost 0 bases at V and 0 bases at J; junction bases unmatched: 7. CDR3 size: 17 residues.

The table lists this clone with a count of one. This chain links TRBV4-1 with TRBJ2-5; 7 bases match TRBD1. J was trimmed by 5 bases and V by 0 bases; bases with no gene match: 9. Germline CDR1 and CDR2: MGHRA and YSYEKL. This CDR3 spans 16 amino acids. This CDR3 is CASSQEGRGKWETQYF. The CDR3 nucleotides read TGCGCCAGCAGCCAAGAAGGCAGGGGGAAGTGGGAGACCCAGTACTTC.

The V gene is TRBV29-1, the J gene TRBJ2-1, with D unresolved. Germline CDR1 and CDR2: SQVTM and ANQGSEA. With 5 bases removed from V and 0 bases from J, the gap between germline ends came to 8 bases. The CDR3 is 13 amino acids. CDR3 residues: CSVIRGSYNEQFF. CDR3 sequence (DNA): TGCAGCGTTATACGAGGCTCCTACAATGAGCAGTTCTTC.

The DNA for the CDR3 is TGTGCCAGCAGTCAGGACAGGGGGTCTTACGAGCAGTACTTC. Protein: CASSQDRGSYEQYF. The chain uses TRBV14 and TRBJ2-7; 10 positions match TRBD1. The CDR3 sequence is 14 residues long. CDR1 is SGHDN and CDR2 is FVKESK in the germline V gene. The trim removed 6 bases at V and 4 bases at J, leaving 6 bases unmatched. Full variable domain (missing parts from reference TRBV14 and TRBJ2-7): EAGVTQFPSHSVIEKGQTVTLRCDPISGHDNLYWYRRVMGKEIKFLLHFVKESKQDESGMPNNRFLAERTGGTYSTLKVQPAELEDSGVYFCASSQDRGSYEQYFGPGTRLTVT.

The chain couples TRBV3-1 (or the pseudogene TRBV3-2) to TRBJ2-2; 12 bases are shared with TRBD2. The CDR3 contains 20 residues. Germline V CDR1 and CDR2: LGHDT, YNNKEL (reference sequence). V gave up 1 base and J gave up 0 bases; unmatched junction bases: 9. CDR3 coding DNA: TGTGCCAGCAGCCAAGTTCCTAGCGGGGGGGTAACCTCGAACACCGGGGAGCTGTTTTTT. Protein sequence: CASSQVPSGGVTSNTGELFF.

The chain combines TRBV25-1 with TRBJ1-1, with TRBD1 matching 7 bases. This CDR3 has 15 amino acids. V gave up 7 bases and J gave up 5 bases; unmatched junction bases: 13. Germline CDR1 and CDR2: MGHDK and SYGVNS. The CDR3 region has the DNA TGTGCCAGCAACGGAATGGGCAGGGGGAGAACTGAAGCTTTCTTT. Translation gives CASNGMGRGRTEAFF.

This clone was detected only once. The rearrangement uses TRBV3-1 (or the pseudogene TRBV3-2) and TRBJ1-1; tentatively, D is TRBD1 (5 bases). This CDR3 spans 15 amino acids. Germline values: CDR1 LGHDT, CDR2 YNNKEL (reference sequence). Trimming removed 4 bases from V and 0 bases from J, with 12 bases in between. For the CDR3, the DNA is TGTGCCAGCAGCCGTTCAGGGAGCGTGAACACTGAAGCTTTCTTT. The encoded protein is CASSRSGSVNTEAFF.

This sequence joins TRBV27 and TRBJ2-1; TRBD2 matches at 9 bases. The V gene end was trimmed by 5 bases and the J gene end by 0 bases; junction bases not matched to a gene: 17. This CDR3 is 20 amino acids long. Germline V lookup: CDR1 MNHEY, CDR2 SMNVEV (reference sequence). CDR3 bases: TGTGCCAGCAGTCCCGAGCGGGGGGCCCTGACCGATAGCTCCTACAATGAGCAGTTCTTC. Translating it yields CASSPERGALTDSSYNEQFF.

This clone occurred once. The chain uses TRBV5-1 and TRBJ2-1; 7 bases line up with TRBD1. CDR3 length: 15 amino acids. V shed 4 bases, J shed 2 bases, and the junction held 6 bases outside the gene matches. Per the germline V gene, CDR1 is SGHRS and CDR2 is YFSETQ. The CDR3 DNA reads as TGCGCCAGCAGCGACCCGGGACAGACCTACAATGAGCAGTTCTTC. Translating gives CASSDPGQTYNEQFF.

CDR3 sequence (DNA): TGTGCCAGCAGCGTAACCGGGGGTTCAGATACGCAGTATTTT. It translates to CASSVTGGSDTQYF. The V call is TRBV9, the J call TRBJ2-3; D is perhaps TRBD2 (6 bases). This CDR3 is built from 14 residues. In germline, CDR1 is SGDLS, CDR2 YYNGEE. V lost 1 base to trimming and J lost 4 bases, with 10 bases between them.

This clone occurred once. This sequence joins TRBV5-1 and TRBJ1-6; tentative D call: TRBD1 (6 bases). This CDR3 has 15 amino acids. Germline V CDR1 and CDR2: SGHRS, YFSETQ. Trimming removed 3 bases at V and 1 base at J, with 8 bases between. CDR3 loop: CASSSDRSYNSPLHF. In DNA, the CDR3 is TGCGCCAGCAGCTCCGACAGGTCCTATAATTCACCCCTCCACTTT.

The chain uses TRBV14 and TRBJ2-7; possible D gene TRBD1, 5 bases. Germline CDR1 is SGHDN and CDR2 is FVKESK. Deletions cut 2 bases from V and 4 bases from J, with 12 bases between. The length of the CDR3 is 14 residues. CDR3 residues: CASSQQGFMYEQYF. The CDR3 nucleotides read TGTGCCAGCAGCCAACAGGGCTTTATGTACGAGCAGTACTTC.

This chain joins TRBV2 and TRBJ1-6; D not resolved. This CDR3 spans 14 amino acids. Germline V lookup: CDR1 SNHLY, CDR2 FYNNEI. V dropped 4 bases and J dropped 6 bases, with 10 bases sitting between them. CDR3 amino acids: CASSVTILNSPLHF. The CDR3 coding sequence is TGTGCCAGCAGTGTGACTATACTTAATTCACCCCTCCACTTT.

The chain uses TRBV18 and TRBJ2-1; D gene unclear. Germline assignment: CDR1 KGHSH and CDR2 LQKENI. The CDR3 sequence is 12 residues long. V gave up 3 bases and J gave up 4 bases, with 4 bases separating them. This CDR3 reads CASSPGYNEQFF. The CDR3 region has the DNA TGTGCCAGCTCACCTGGGTACAATGAGCAGTTCTTC.

This clone has just one count. The junction and the germline gene differ at one end; a read error may be behind it. The sample has other DNA sequences that encode this CDR3 too. This rearrangement joins TRBV10-2 to TRBJ1-1; D is unclear. CDR3 length equals 14 residues. Germline CDR1 WSHSY, CDR2 SAAADI. CDR3 DNA sequence: TGCGCCAGCAGTGAGCAGTCGGATCACACCGAAGCTTTCTTT. Translating it yields CASSEQSDHTEAFF.

The chain is built from TRBV3-1 (or the pseudogene TRBV3-2) and TRBJ2-7; possibly TRBD2 for D (6 bases). Trimming cost V 5 bases and J 2 bases, with 13 bases left between them. This CDR3 is built from 14 residues. Germline values: CDR1 LGHDT, CDR2 YNNKEL (reference sequence). The CDR3 sequence is CASSNRDLAYEQYF. The CDR3 nucleotides read TGTGCCAGCAGCAACCGGGACTTGGCCTACGAGCAGTACTTC.

The CDR3 DNA follows: TGTGCCAGCAGCGTAGCCCCCAGTTCCCCCCTCTACAATGAGCAGTTCTTC. This sequence encodes CASSVAPSSPLYNEQFF. This chain uses TRBV9 with TRBJ2-1; D remains unclear. V was clipped by 0 bases and J by 3 bases, with 16 bases between them. Germline V gene lookup returns CDR1 SGDLS and CDR2 YYNGEE. This CDR3 contains 17 residues. Complete variable domain (other parts from reference TRBV9 and TRBJ2-1): DSGVTQTPKHLITATGQRVTLRCSPRSGDLSVYWYQQSLDQGLQFLIQYYNGEERAKGNILERFSAQQFPDLHSELNLSSLELGDSALYFCASSVAPSSPLYNEQFFGPGTRLTVL.

The chain recombines TRBV14 with TRBJ1-5; 8 bases fit TRBD1. This CDR3 has 15 amino acids. Germline CDR1 reads SGHDN; CDR2 reads FVKESK. J lost 5 bases, V lost 6 bases, and 9 bases had no gene match. CDR3 coding DNA: TGTGCCAGCAGTCAGCCAGGGGGCGCGGATCAGCCCCAGCATTTT. This encodes CASSQPGGADQPQHF.

The V call is TRBV24-1, the J call TRBJ2-3; tentatively, D is TRBD1 (5 bases). The CDR3 totals 13 residues. Deletions cut 5 bases from V and 7 bases from J, with 12 bases between. Germline CDR1 is KGHDR and CDR2 is SFDVKD. CDR3 nucleotides: TGTGCCACCAGTGGCCAGGGTCAATATACGCAGTATTTT. This translates into CATSGQGQYTQYF.

The DNA for the CDR3 is TGTGCCAGCAGCCAAGTGATGGGGGGGGCGGACACTGAAGCTTTCTTT. Protein product: CASSQVMGGADTEAFF. This chain joins TRBV3-1 (or the pseudogene TRBV3-2) and TRBJ1-1, with D perhaps TRBD1 (6 bases). Germline V gene lookup returns CDR1 LGHDT and CDR2 YNNKEL (reference sequence). V was shortened by 1 base and J by 3 bases, with 15 bases between the two germline ends. The CDR3 runs 16 residues.

The chain has TRBV2 and TRBJ1-4; possible D gene TRBD1, 5 bases. The V end lost 3 bases, the J end lost 5 bases, and 16 bases lay between the germline ends. This CDR3 region has 16 residues. Germline values: CDR1 SNHLY, CDR2 FYNNEI. The CDR3 DNA follows: TGTGCCAGCAGTGATTATTTTAGTAGGGGAAATGAAAAACTGTTTTTT. Translating it yields CASSDYFSRGNEKLFF.

The chain links TRBV2 to TRBJ2-3; D not certain. This CDR3 comprises 11 residues. In germline, CDR1 is SNHLY, CDR2 FYNNEI. The V gene lost 8 bases and the J gene lost 3 bases, with 6 bases spanning the gap. The CDR3 coding sequence is TGTGCCAGCCTTATTACAGATACGCAGTATTTT. As protein: CASLITDTQYF.

The chain couples TRBV4-1 to TRBJ1-4; 7 positions agree with TRBD1. CDR3 length: 16 amino acids. Trimming took 2 bases from V and 4 from J; bases not matched to a gene: 7. Germline CDR1 reads MGHRA; CDR2 reads YSYEKL. CDR3 amino acids: CASSQPGQRFNEKLFF. The CDR3 region has the DNA TGCGCCAGCAGCCAACCGGGACAGAGGTTTAATGAAAAACTGTTTTTT.

The chain joins TRBV18 to TRBJ1-6; D call uncertain. The germline CDR1 and CDR2 sequences are KGHSH and LQKENI. The germline V and J ends were trimmed by 3 bases and 6 bases, with 15 bases remaining between them. The CDR3 is made up of 16 amino acids. The CDR3 DNA follows: TGTGCCAGCTCACCGTTCAAGGGCTCGGCTAATTCACCCCTCCACTTT. This sequence encodes CASSPFKGSANSPLHF.

The rearrangement joins TRBV28 to TRBJ1-1; the match to TRBD1 covers 10 bases. CDR3 length: 15 amino acids. Trimming at V came to 5 bases and at J to 1 base, leaving 4 bases not matched to a gene. CDR1 and CDR2 (germline): MDHEN, SYDVKM. For the CDR3, the DNA is TGTGCCAGCAGTGAATGGGACAGGGGGAACACTGAAGCTTTCTTT. Protein: CASSEWDRGNTEAFF.

The chain recombines TRBV13 with TRBJ2-1; TRBD2 aligns across 8 bases. Trimming removed 6 bases from V and 7 bases from J; junction bases left unmatched: 8. This CDR3 has 14 residues. The V gene's germline CDR1 is PRHDT and CDR2 FYEKMQ (reference sequence). CDR3 DNA sequence: TGTGCCAGCAGGAAGGCGGGGGGAGTAAATGAGCAGTTCTTC. Its protein is CASRKAGGVNEQFF.